The 19 T cell receptor beta chains below come from one sample, sequenced in a study of OX40 agonist ivuxolimab in advanced cancers. Here immunoSEQ multiplex PCR was the method, and the copy in TCRdb shows in-frame clones only, minus some. This sample carries about 31,000 clones, about 86% of them seen once, and the ten largest clones take roughly 31%. Sequencing was performed on CD4+ or CD8+ T cells sorted from blood, taken in a trial of the OX40 agonist ivuxolimab. These receptors were obtained from an adult with an advanced solid tumor such as melanoma, head and neck, liver or kidney cancer.

The DNA of the CDR3 is TGTGCCAGCAGTTACTCGAGGGGGACTGAAGCTTTCTTT. Translating gives CASSYSRGTEAFF. This rearrangement joins TRBV6-5 to TRBJ1-1, with a tentative D call TRBD1 (6 bases). Trimming shortened V by 0 bases and J by 5 bases, and 7 bases separated the two germline ends. CDR1 MNHEY and CDR2 SVGAGI come from the germline V gene. There are 13 residues in the CDR3.

The chain combines TRBV11-2 with TRBJ2-2; D might be TRBD1 (9 bases). Germline CDR1 reads SGHAT; CDR2 reads FQNNGV. The CDR3 sequence is 18 residues long. V was clipped by 1 base and J by 4 bases, with 19 bases between them. The CDR3 region is CASSLAGGTGRFTGELFF. CDR3 nucleotide sequence: TGTGCCAGCAGCTTAGCGGGGGGGACAGGGCGGTTCACCGGGGAGCTGTTTTTT.

The chain joins TRBV14 to TRBJ2-2; D is unclear. V was trimmed by 5 bases and J by 7 bases, leaving 11 bases between them. This CDR3 is built from 13 residues. Germline assignment: CDR1 SGHDN and CDR2 FVKESK. The CDR3, as DNA: TGTGCCAGCAGCAACGGGCCGTTCGGGGAGCTGTTTTTT. Its protein is CASSNGPFGELFF. Together with reference TRBV14 and TRBJ2-2, the CDR3 gives the full variable domain: EAGVTQFPSHSVIEKGQTVTLRCDPISGHDNLYWYRRVMGKEIKFLLHFVKESKQDESGMPNNRFLAERTGGTYSTLKVQPAELEDSGVYFCASSNGPFGELFFGEGSRLTVL.

This clone was found once. The chain links TRBV28 to TRBJ2-1; 11 positions agree with TRBD1. Germline V gives CDR1 MDHEN, CDR2 SYDVKM. The CDR3 sequence is 17 residues long. V lost 5 bases to trimming and J lost 5 bases; unmatched junction nucleotides: 11. CDR3 sequence: CASSTTDRGPVHNEQFF. DNA for the CDR3: TGTGCCAGCAGTACCACGGACAGGGGGCCGGTCCACAATGAGCAGTTCTTC.

The chain recombines TRBV9 with TRBJ1-1; 7 positions match TRBD1. This CDR3 spans 15 amino acids. Germline V gene sequence: CDR1 SGDLS, CDR2 YYNGEE. V lost 4 bases to trimming and J lost 0 bases; unmatched junction nucleotides: 6. In DNA, the CDR3 is TGTGCCAGCAGCAGCCGACAGGGTCTGAACACTGAAGCTTTCTTT. It codes for CASSSRQGLNTEAFF.

CDR3 DNA: TGTGCCAGCAGCCCCGGGCGGCCCTTCACAGATACGCAGTATTTT. This gives the protein CASSPGRPFTDTQYF. The chain is built from TRBV9 and TRBJ2-3, with D unresolved. The CDR3 runs to 15 residues. The germline gives CDR1 SGDLS, CDR2 YYNGEE. Trimming cost V 4 bases and J 2 bases, with 14 bases left between them.

This rearrangement joins TRBV18 to TRBJ1-5, with D uncertain. Per germline, CDR1 KGHSH and CDR2 LQKENI. Between the trimmed V and J ends, which lost 2 bases and 0 bases, there was a span of 8 bases. The CDR3 length is 15 residues. CDR3 protein: CASSPKGYSNQPQHF. CDR3 sequence (DNA): TGTGCCAGCTCACCAAAGGGTTATAGCAATCAGCCCCAGCATTTT. Filled out from reference TRBV18 and TRBJ1-5, the complete variable domain reads NAGVMQNPRHLVRRRGQEARLRCSPMKGHSHVYWYRQLPEEGLKFMVYLQKENIIDESGMPKERFSAEFPKEGPSILRIQQVVRGDSAAYFCASSPKGYSNQPQHFGDGTRLSIL.

The V gene is TRBV6-5, the J gene TRBJ2-7; TRBD2 matches 7 bases. Germline lookup yields CDR1 MNHEY and CDR2 SVGAGI. This CDR3 region has 11 residues. V shed 2 bases and J 9 bases; nucleotides not matched to a gene: 1. Here the CDR3 reads CASSYGGVQYF. DNA of the CDR3: TGTGCCAGCAGTTACGGGGGGGTGCAGTACTTC.

Comment on this clone: One junction end disagrees with the germline gene, perhaps due to a read error. V gene TRBV6-6 combines with J gene TRBJ2-7; D uncertain. The CDR3 is 12 amino acids. Germline V CDR1 and CDR2: MNHNY, SVGAGI (reference sequence). CDR3 protein: CASSPDTYERYF. CDR3 in DNA: TGTGCCAGCAGTCCAGACACATACGAGCGGTACTTC.

The V and J genes are TRBV14 and TRBJ1-2, with 7 positions matching TRBD1. Germline CDR1 SGHDN, CDR2 FVKESK. The CDR3 runs to 17 residues. Trimming took 1 base from V and 6 from J; bases not matched to a gene: 14. The CDR3 sequence is CASSQVSPDRISDGYTF. The CDR3 bases are TGTGCCAGCAGCCAAGTTTCGCCGGACAGGATCTCTGATGGCTACACCTTC.

The J gene is TRBJ2-5, the V gene TRBV7-9; 13 nucleotides align to TRBD2. The J segment lost 4 bases and the V segment lost 4 bases, leaving 6 bases of the junction unmatched. There are 16 residues in the CDR3. CDR1 is SEHNR and CDR2 is FQNEAQ in the germline V gene (reference sequence). This CDR3 is CASSYLLAGGGETQYF. Here the CDR3 DNA reads TGTGCCAGCAGCTATCTACTAGCGGGAGGGGGAGAGACCCAGTACTTC.

CDR3: CASSSSTGDGHTEAFF. The CDR3 DNA is TGTGCCAGCAGCTCCTCCACAGGGGATGGACACACTGAAGCTTTCTTT. The V gene is TRBV11-2, the J gene TRBJ1-1, with 7 bases matching TRBD1. Germline V gene sequence: CDR1 SGHAT, CDR2 FQNNGV. Trimming removed 4 bases from V and 3 bases from J; junction bases left unmatched: 11. The CDR3 extends over 16 amino acids.

J is TRBJ2-2 and V is TRBV4-2, with 7 bases aligning to TRBD2. V gave up 4 bases and J gave up 1 base; unmatched junction bases: 3. This CDR3 comprises 15 residues. Germline V gene data show CDR1 as LGHNA and CDR2 as YNFKEQ. The CDR3 sequence: CASSPWGGNTGELFF. The CDR3 DNA is TGTGCCAGCAGCCCGTGGGGGGGGAACACCGGGGAGCTGTTTTTT.

CDR3 residues: CASSLPGGGPTEAFF. The DNA of the CDR3 is TGTGCCAGCAGCCTCCCAGGAGGGGGGCCCACTGAAGCTTTCTTT. The rearrangement joins TRBV11-2 to TRBJ1-1; D may be TRBD1 (6 bases). The V end lost 5 bases, the J end lost 4 bases, and 17 bases lay between the germline ends. This CDR3 region has 15 residues. CDR1 is SGHAT, CDR2 FQNNGV, per germline.

V usage is TRBV18 and J usage is TRBJ2-4; possibly TRBD1 for D (5 bases). Trimming cost V 2 bases and J 0 bases, with 14 bases left between them. Germline V gene lookup returns CDR1 KGHSH and CDR2 LQKENI. CDR3 length: 17 residues. CDR3 sequence (DNA): TGTGCCAGCTCACCATTCACTCACGACAGAGCCAAAAACATTCAGTACTTC. Residues: CASSPFTHDRAKNIQYF.

The chain combines TRBV7-2 with TRBJ1-2; D is undetermined. The CDR3 is 13 residues long. Germline assignment: CDR1 SGHTA and CDR2 FQGNSA. V lost 2 bases, J lost 2 bases, and 6 bases lay in between. CDR3 sequence: CASSLQGNYGYTF. The DNA of the CDR3 is TGTGCCAGCAGCTTACAAGGGAACTATGGCTACACCTTC.

The rearrangement links TRBV14 to TRBJ2-1; D gene ambiguous. The V and J ends lost 2 bases and 2 bases respectively, with 10 bases between them. Germline CDR1 and CDR2: SGHDN and FVKESK. The CDR3 is 15 residues long. Here the CDR3 reads CASSQLERPYNEQFF. DNA of the CDR3: TGTGCCAGCAGCCAATTGGAGCGTCCCTACAATGAGCAGTTCTTC.

J is TRBJ1-1 and V is TRBV28, with D possibly TRBD1 on 5 matching bases. Germline V gives CDR1 MDHEN, CDR2 SYDVKM. Deletions cut 6 bases from V and 0 bases from J, with 11 bases between. The CDR3 sequence is 14 residues long. The CDR3 loop is CASRPTGMNTEAFF. In DNA form, the CDR3 reads TGTGCCAGCAGACCCACAGGTATGAACACTGAAGCTTTCTTT.

The chain is built from TRBV2 and TRBJ2-1; D is unclear. Germline V gene lookup returns CDR1 SNHLY and CDR2 FYNNEI. The CDR3 runs to 12 residues. V lost 7 bases to trimming and J lost 2 bases, with 6 bases between them. CDR3 sequence reads: CASTRPYNEQFF. CDR3 DNA sequence: TGTGCCAGCACCCGGCCCTACAATGAGCAGTTCTTC.